The present entry profiles one TCR beta chain with its context. This entry comes from a study of blood T cell repertoires in COVID-19. Study-wide context: Spain, Italy and the United States supplied samples that represented acute and convalescent COVID-19. Sources were T cells, B-cell-depleted T cells, or PBMCs; the material itself was cDNA or gDNA.

Seattle patients were enrolled during active infection and followed longitudinally. V gave up 9 bases and J gave up 0 bases, with 3 bases separating them. Germline values: CDR1 MNHEY, CDR2 SMNVEV (reference sequence). This CDR3 spans 11 amino acids. The method was immunoSEQ multiplex PCR; TCRdb's version includes in-frame clones alone and lacks a portion of them. The sample lists 250,000 to 350,000 clones, just over 90% occurring once. The sequencing input was peripheral blood. The chain is built from TRBV27 and TRBJ1-3, with D unresolved. The clonotype was recovered from a woman between 25 and 40 years old with COVID-19, enrolled during active disease. For the CDR3, the DNA is TGTGCCAGTCACTCTGGAAACACCATATATTTT. It is translated as CASHSGNTIYF.